This T cell receptor (beta chain) was sequenced in a study of T-cell reconstitution after alpha-beta-depleted transplantation in children. This CDR3 has 15 amino acids. V trimming: 8 bases; J trimming: 3 bases; junction bases outside the gene matches: 13. Germline V gene lookup returns CDR1 DFQATT and CDR2 SNEGSKA (reference sequence). TCRbeta library construction was performed incorporating unique molecular identifiers. TCRdb redid the calling of the PCR reads with MiXCR, one entry per CDR3 protein. The table has hundreds of thousands of distinct CDR3 sequences, roughly a tenth seen once. The chain combines TRBV20-1 with TRBJ1-1; the match to TRBD1 covers 9 bases. The material sequenced was PBMCs from the stem cell graft donor, taken from the stem cell graft. This clonotype originated in a human donor who donated a stem cell graft to a child with acute myeloid leukemia. The CDR3 sequence is CSIQTRGQGYTEAFF. In DNA form, the CDR3 reads TGCAGTATCCAGACGCGGGGACAGGGTTACACTGAAGCTTTCTTT.